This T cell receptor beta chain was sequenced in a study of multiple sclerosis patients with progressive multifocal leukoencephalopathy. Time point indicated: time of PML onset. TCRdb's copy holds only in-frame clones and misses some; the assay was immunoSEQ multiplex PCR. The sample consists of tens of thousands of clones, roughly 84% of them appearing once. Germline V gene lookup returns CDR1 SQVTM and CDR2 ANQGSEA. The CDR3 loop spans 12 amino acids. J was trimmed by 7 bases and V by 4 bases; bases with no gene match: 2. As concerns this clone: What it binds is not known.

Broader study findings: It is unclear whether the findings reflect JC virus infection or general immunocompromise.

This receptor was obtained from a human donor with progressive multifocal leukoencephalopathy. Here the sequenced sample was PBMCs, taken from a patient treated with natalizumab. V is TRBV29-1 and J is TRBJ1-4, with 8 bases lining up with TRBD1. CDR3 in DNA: TGCAGCGTTGCCAGGGGGCGTGAAAAACTGTTTTTT. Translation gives CSVARGREKLFF.